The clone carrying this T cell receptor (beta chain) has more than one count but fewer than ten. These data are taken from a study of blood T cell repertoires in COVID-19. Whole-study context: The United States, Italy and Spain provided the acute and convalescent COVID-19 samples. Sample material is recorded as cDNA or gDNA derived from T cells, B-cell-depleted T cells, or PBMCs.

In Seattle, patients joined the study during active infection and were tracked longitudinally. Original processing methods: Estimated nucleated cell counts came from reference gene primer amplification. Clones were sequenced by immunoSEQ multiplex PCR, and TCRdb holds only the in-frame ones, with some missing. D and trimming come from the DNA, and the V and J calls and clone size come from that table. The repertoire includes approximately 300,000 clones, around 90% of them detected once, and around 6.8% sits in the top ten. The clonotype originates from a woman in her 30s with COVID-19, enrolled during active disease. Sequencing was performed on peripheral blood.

CDR3 protein: CASSSRDSYNSPLHF. DNA of the CDR3: TGTGCCAGCAGCTCCCGGGACAGCTATAATTCACCCCTCCACTTT. The genes are TRBV5-4 and TRBJ1-6; 7 bases agree with TRBD1. V was pared by 3 bases and J by 3 bases, with 3 bases of the junction left unmatched. This CDR3 comprises 15 residues. Looked up from germline, CDR1 is SGHNT and CDR2 is YYREEE (reference sequence). The whole variable domain, filled in from reference TRBV5-4 and TRBJ1-6, reads ETGVTQSPTHLIKTRGQQVTLRCSSQSGHNTVSWYQQALGQGPQFIFQYYREEENGRGNFPPRFSGLQFPNYSSELNVNALELDDSALYLCASSSRDSYNSPLHFGNGTRLTVT.